This T cell receptor beta chain emerged from a study of cytomegalovirus exposure and HLA in healthy donors. Study in general: Earlier results showed approximately 110 million unique TCR beta sequences derived from about 179 million T cells. Study-wide results and caveats: As a later analysis revealed, the rate of TCR association differed by HLA locus, with DRB1 most and HLA-C fewest. Presence/absence analyses assumed roughly uniform sequencing depth across donors.

This clone has just one count. What it binds is unknown. Primers: 60 Vbeta forward and 13 Jbeta reverse. The table came from immunoSEQ multiplex PCR; TCRdb's copy has only in-frame clones and leaves some out. The sample contains roughly 120,000 clones, around two thirds of which appear only once. This receptor was taken from a middle-aged woman in good health and CMV-seropositive. The specimen was PBMCs.

The CDR3 spells CASSLWRNSYNEQFF. For the CDR3, the DNA is TGTGCCAGCAGTTTATGGCGGAACTCCTACAATGAGCAGTTCTTC. The V gene is TRBV27, the J gene TRBJ2-1; no definite D call. From germline, CDR1 is MNHEY and CDR2 SMNVEV (reference sequence). This CDR3 region has 15 residues. The V end lost 1 base, the J end lost 0 bases, and 7 bases lay between the germline ends.